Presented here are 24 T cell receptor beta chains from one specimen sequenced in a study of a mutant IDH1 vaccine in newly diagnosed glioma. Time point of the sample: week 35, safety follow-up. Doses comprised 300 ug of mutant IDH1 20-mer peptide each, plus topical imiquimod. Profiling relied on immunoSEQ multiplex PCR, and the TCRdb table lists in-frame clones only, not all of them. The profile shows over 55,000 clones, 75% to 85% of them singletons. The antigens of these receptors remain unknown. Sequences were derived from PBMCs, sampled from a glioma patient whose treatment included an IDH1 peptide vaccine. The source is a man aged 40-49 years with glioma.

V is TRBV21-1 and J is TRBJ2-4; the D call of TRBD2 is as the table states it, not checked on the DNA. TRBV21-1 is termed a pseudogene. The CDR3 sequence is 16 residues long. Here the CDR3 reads CASSLTSGVAKNIQYF. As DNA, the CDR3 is TGTGCCAGCAGCCTAACTAGCGGGGTAGCCAAAAACATTCAGTACTTC.

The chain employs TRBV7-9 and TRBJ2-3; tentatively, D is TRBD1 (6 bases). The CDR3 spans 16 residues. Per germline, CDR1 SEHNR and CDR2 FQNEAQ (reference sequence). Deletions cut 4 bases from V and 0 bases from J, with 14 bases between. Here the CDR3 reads CASSSQGTTSTDTQYF. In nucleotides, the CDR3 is TGTGCCAGCAGCTCCCAAGGGACAACTAGCACAGATACGCAGTATTTT.

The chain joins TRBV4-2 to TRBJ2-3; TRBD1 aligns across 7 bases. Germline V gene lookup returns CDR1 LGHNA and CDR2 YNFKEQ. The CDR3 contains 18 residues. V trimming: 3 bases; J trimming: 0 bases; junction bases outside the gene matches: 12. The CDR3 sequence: CASSQGDSLLSSTDTQYF. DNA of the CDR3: TGTGCCAGCAGCCAGGGGGACAGCTTATTATCTAGCACAGATACGCAGTATTTT.

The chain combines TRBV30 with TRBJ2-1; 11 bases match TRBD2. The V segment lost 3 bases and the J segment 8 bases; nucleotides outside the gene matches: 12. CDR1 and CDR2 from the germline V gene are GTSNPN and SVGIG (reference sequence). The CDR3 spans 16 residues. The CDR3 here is CAWRISGRAVVHEQFF. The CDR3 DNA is TGTGCCTGGAGGATTAGCGGGAGGGCCGTGGTCCATGAGCAGTTCTTC. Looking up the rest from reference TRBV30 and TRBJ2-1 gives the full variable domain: SQTIHQWPATLVQPVGSPLSLECTVEGTSNPNLYWYRQAAGRGLQLLFYSVGIGQISSEVPQNLSASRPQDRQFILSSKKLLLSDSGFYLCAWRISGRAVVHEQFFGPGTRLTVL.

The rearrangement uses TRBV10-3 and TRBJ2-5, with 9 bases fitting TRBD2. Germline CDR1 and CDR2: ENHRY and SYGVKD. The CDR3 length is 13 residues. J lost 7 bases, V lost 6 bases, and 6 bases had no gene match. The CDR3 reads CAIRAGGPGTQYF. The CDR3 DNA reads TGTGCCATCAGGGCGGGAGGGCCCGGGACCCAGTACTTC.

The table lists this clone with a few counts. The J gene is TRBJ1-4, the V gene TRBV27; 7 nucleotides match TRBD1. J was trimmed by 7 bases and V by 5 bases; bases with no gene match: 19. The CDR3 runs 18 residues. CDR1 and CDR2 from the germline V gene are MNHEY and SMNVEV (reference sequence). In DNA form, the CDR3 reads TGTGCCAGCAGTCCGACACCAATTGGCAGGGGGGATGGTGAAAAACTGTTTTTT. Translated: CASSPTPIGRGDGEKLFF.

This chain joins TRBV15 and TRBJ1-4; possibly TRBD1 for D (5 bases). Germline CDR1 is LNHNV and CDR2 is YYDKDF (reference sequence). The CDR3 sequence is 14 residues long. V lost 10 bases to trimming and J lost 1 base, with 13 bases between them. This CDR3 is CAIGQGITNEKLFF. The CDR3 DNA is TGTGCCATTGGACAAGGAATAACTAATGAAAAACTGTTTTTT.

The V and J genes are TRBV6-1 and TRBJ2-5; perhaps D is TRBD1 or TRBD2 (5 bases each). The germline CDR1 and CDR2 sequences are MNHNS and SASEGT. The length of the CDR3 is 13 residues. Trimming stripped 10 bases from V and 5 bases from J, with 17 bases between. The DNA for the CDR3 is TGTGCCACCCAGGGACGGATTGGCGAGACCCAGTACTTC. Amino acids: CATQGRIGETQYF.

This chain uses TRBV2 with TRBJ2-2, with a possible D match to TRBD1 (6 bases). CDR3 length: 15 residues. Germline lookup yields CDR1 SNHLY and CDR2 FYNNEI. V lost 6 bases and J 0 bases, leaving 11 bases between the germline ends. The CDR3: CASRGTFANTGELFF. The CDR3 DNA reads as TGTGCCAGCAGGGGGACATTCGCGAACACCGGGGAGCTGTTTTTT.

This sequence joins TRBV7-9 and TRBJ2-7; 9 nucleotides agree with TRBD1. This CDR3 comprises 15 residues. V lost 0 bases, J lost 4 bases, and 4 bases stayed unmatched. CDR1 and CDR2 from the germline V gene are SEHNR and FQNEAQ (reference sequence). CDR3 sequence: CASSLAAGQGYEQYF. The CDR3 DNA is TGTGCCAGCAGCTTAGCAGCGGGACAGGGTTACGAGCAGTACTTC.

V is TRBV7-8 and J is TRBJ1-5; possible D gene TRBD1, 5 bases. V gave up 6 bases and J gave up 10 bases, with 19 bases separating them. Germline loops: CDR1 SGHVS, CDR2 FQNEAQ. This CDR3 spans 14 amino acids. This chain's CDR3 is CASSGGTDLSPQHF. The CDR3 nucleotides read TGTGCCAGCAGTGGGGGAACAGATTTAAGTCCCCAGCATTTT.

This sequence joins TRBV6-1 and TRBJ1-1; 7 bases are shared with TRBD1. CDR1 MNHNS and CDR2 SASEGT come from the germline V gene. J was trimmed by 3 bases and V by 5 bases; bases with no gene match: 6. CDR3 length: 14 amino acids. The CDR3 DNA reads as TGTGCCAGCAGTCGACAGGGTGGGGACACTGAAGCTTTCTTT. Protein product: CASSRQGGDTEAFF.

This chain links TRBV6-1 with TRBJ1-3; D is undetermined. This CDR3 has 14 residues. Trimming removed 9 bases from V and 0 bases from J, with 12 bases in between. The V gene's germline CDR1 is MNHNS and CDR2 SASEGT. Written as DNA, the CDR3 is TGTGCCAGTCGGCAGGCCAACTCTGGAAACACCATATATTTT. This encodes CASRQANSGNTIYF.

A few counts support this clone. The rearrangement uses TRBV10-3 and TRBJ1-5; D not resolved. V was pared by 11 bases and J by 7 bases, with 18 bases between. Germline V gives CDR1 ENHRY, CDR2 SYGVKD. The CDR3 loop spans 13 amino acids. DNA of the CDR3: TGTGCCTCCTGGGAAGGGAGGATCCAGCCCCAGCATTTT. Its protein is CASWEGRIQPQHF.

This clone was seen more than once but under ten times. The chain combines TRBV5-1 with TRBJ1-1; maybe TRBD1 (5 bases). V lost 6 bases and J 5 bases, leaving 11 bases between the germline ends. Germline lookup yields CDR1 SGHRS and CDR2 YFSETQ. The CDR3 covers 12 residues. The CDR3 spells CASNLEGTEAFF. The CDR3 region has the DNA TGCGCCAGCAACCTTGAGGGGACTGAAGCTTTCTTT.

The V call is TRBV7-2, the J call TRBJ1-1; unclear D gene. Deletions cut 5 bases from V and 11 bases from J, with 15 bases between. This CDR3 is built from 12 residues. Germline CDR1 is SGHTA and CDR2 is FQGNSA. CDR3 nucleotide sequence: TGTGCCAGCAGCCCGACTTCTACGGGTGCTTTCTTT. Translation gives CASSPTSTGAFF.

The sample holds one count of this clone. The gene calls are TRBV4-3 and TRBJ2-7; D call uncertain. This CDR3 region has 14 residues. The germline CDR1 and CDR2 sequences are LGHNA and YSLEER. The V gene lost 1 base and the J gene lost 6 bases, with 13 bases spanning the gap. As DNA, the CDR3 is TGCGCCAGCAGCCAAGGCGTAAGGGCGGTCGAGCAGTACTTC. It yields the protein CASSQGVRAVEQYF.

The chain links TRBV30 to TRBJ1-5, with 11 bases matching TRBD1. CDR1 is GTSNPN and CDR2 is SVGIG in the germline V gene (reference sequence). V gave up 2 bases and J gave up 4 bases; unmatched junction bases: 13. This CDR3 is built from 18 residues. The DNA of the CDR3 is TGTGCCTGGAGTATGGACAGGGGGCGCTTAGGAAGGAATCAGCCCCAGCATTTT. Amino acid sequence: CAWSMDRGRLGRNQPQHF.

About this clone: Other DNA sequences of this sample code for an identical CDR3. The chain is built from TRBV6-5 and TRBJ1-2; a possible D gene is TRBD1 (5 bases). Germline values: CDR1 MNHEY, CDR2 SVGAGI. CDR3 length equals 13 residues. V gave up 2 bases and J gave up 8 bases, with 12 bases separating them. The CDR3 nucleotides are TGTGCCAGCAGTTACCGGCAGGGTGGCGGCTACACCTTC. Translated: CASSYRQGGGYTF.

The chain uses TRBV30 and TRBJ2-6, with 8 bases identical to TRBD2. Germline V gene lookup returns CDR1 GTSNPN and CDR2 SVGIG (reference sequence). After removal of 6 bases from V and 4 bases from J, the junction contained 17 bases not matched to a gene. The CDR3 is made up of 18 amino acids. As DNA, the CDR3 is TGTGCCTGTCCTCAGGGCGGGGGGCGGTTTACCGGGGCCAACGTCCTGACTTTC. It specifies CACPQGGGRFTGANVLTF.

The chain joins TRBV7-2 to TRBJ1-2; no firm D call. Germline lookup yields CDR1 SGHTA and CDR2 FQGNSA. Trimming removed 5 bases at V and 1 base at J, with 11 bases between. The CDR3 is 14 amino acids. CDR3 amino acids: CASSLSGDNYGYTF. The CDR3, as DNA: TGTGCCAGCAGCCTCTCCGGGGATAACTATGGCTACACCTTC.

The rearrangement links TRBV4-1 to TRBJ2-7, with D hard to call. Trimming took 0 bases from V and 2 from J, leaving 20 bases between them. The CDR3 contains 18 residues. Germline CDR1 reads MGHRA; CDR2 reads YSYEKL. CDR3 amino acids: CASSQDFVLGQRTYEQYF. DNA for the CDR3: TGCGCCAGCAGCCAAGATTTTGTATTAGGGCAGCGAACCTACGAGCAGTACTTC.

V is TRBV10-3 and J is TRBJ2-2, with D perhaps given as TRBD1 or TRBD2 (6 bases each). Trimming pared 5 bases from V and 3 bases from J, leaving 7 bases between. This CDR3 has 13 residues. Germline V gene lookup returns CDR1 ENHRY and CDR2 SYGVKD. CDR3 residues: CAISRGDTGELFF. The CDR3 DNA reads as TGTGCCATCAGTAGGGGGGACACCGGGGAGCTGTTTTTT.

DNA of the CDR3: TGTGCCAGCAGCACAACTAGCGGGGGGGCTAGGAATGAGCAGTTCTTC. Translation gives CASSTTSGGARNEQFF. V gene TRBV7-6 combines with J gene TRBJ2-1; the match to TRBD2 covers 13 bases. Germline V gene lookup returns CDR1 SGHVS and CDR2 FNYEAQ. V lost 5 bases, J lost 7 bases, and 8 bases stayed unmatched. This CDR3 contains 16 residues.